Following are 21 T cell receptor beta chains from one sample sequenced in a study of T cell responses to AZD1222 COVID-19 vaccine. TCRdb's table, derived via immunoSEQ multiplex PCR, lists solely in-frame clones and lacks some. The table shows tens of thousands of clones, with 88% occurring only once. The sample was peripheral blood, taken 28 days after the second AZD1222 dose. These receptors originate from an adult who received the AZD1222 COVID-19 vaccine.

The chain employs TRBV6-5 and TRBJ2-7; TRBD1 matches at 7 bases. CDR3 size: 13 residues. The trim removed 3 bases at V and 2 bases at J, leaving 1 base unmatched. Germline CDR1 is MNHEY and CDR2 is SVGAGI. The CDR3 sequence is CASSYDRAYEQYF. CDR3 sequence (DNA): TGTGCCAGCAGTTATGACAGGGCCTACGAGCAGTACTTC.

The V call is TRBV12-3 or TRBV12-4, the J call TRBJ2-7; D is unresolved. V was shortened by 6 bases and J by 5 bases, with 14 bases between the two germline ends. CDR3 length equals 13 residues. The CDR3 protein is CASSPAQSNEQYF. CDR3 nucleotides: TGTGCCAGCAGCCCCGCACAGTCGAACGAGCAGTACTTC.

CDR3 residues: CASSFGEGQPQHF. The CDR3 DNA sequence: TGTGCCAGCAGTTTCGGGGAGGGGCAGCCCCAGCATTTT. V gene TRBV12-3 or TRBV12-4 combines with J gene TRBJ1-5, with D possibly TRBD1 on 5 matching bases. This CDR3 is built from 13 residues. Trimming removed 3 bases from V and 7 bases from J, with 10 bases in between.

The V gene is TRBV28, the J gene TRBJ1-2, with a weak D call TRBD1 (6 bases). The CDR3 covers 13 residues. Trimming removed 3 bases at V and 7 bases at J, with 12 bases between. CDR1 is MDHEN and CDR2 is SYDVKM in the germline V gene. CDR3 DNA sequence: TGTGCCAGCAGTTTGGGTAGGGGGGCTGGCTACACCTTC. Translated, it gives CASSLGRGAGYTF.

In DNA form, the CDR3 reads TGTGCCAGCATCCCCAAAGCTTTGAGCTCTGGAAACACCATATATTTT. It specifies CASIPKALSSGNTIYF. This chain joins TRBV11-2 and TRBJ1-3; D not resolved. This CDR3 region has 16 residues. Germline lookup yields CDR1 SGHAT and CDR2 FQNNGV. Trimming removed 7 bases at V and 0 bases at J, with 16 bases between.

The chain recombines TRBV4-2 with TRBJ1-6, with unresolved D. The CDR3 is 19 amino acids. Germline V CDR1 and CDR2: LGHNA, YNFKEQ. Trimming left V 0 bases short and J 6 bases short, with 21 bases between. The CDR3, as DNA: TGTGCCAGCAGCCAAGATCCTATAGCGGAATACTCGCGTAATTCACCCCTCCACTTT. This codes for CASSQDPIAEYSRNSPLHF.

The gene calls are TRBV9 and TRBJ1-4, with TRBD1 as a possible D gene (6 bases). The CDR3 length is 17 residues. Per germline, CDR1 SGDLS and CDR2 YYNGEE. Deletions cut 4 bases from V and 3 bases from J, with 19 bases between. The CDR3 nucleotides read TGTGCCAGCAGCCCCTATGAGGCAGGGACACCTAATGAAAAACTGTTTTTT. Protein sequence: CASSPYEAGTPNEKLFF. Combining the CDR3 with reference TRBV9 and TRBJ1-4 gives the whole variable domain DSGVTQTPKHLITATGQRVTLRCSPRSGDLSVYWYQQSLDQGLQFLIQYYNGEERAKGNILERFSAQQFPDLHSELNLSSLELGDSALYFCASSPYEAGTPNEKLFFGSGTQLSVL.

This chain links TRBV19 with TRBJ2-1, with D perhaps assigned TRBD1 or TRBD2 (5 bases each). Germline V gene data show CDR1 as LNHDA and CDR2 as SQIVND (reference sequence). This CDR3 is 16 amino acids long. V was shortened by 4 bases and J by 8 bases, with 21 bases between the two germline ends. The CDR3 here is CASSSPGTEKGYEQFF. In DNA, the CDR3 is TGTGCCAGTAGTAGTCCAGGGACGGAGAAAGGGTATGAGCAGTTCTTC. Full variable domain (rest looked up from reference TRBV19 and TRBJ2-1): DGGITQSPKYLFRKEGQNVTLSCEQNLNHDAMYWYRQDPGQGLRLIYYSQIVNDFQKGDIAEGYSVSREKKESFPLTVTSAQKNPTAFYLCASSSPGTEKGYEQFFGPGTRLTVL.

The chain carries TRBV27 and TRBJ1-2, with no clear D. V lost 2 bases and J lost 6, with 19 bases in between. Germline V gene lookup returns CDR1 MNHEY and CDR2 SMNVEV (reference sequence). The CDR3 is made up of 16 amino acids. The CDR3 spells CASSLRAGNRSNGYTF. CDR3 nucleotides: TGTGCCAGCAGTTTACGTGCCGGGAATAGGAGCAATGGCTACACCTTC.

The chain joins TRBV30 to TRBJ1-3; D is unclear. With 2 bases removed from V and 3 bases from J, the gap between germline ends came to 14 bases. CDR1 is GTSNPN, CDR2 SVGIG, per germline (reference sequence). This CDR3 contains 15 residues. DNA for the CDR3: TGTGCCTGGAGTTATGCCAGAGGTGGTGGAAACACCATATATTTT. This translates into CAWSYARGGGNTIYF.

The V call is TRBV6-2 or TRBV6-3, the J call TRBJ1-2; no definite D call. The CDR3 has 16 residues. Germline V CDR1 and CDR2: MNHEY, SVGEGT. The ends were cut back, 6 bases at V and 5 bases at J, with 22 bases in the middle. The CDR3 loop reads CASSNARTPQVYGYTF. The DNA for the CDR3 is TGTGCCAGCAGCAACGCCCGGACCCCGCAGGTGTATGGCTACACCTTC.

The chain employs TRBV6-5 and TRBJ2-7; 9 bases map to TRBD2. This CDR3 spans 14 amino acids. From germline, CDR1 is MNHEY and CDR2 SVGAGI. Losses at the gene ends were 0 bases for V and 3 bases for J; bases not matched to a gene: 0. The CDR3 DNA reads TGTGCCAGCAGTTACTCAGCGGGGGGCTACGAGCAGTACTTC. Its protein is CASSYSAGGYEQYF.

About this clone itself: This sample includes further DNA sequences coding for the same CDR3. The CDR3 loop is CASSYLLNTEAFF. CDR3 nucleotide sequence: TGTGCCAGCAGTTATCTTTTAAACACTGAAGCTTTCTTT. The chain couples TRBV6-2 or TRBV6-3 to TRBJ1-1; no reliable D call. The V end lost 3 bases, the J end lost 2 bases, and 7 bases lay between the germline ends. The CDR3 is made up of 13 amino acids. From germline, CDR1 is MNHEY and CDR2 SVGEGT.

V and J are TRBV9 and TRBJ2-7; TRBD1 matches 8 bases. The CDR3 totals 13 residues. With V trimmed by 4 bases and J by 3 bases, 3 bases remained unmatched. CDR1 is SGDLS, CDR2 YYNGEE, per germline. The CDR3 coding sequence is TGTGCCAGCAGCCCCGGGACAGGCTACGAGCAGTACTTC. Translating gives CASSPGTGYEQYF.

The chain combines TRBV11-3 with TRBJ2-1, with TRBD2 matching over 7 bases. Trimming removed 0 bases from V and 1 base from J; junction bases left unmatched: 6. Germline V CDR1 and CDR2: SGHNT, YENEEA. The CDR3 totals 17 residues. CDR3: CASSLEVAGGSYNEQFF. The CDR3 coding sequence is TGTGCCAGCAGCTTAGAGGTCGCCGGGGGGTCCTACAATGAGCAGTTCTTC.

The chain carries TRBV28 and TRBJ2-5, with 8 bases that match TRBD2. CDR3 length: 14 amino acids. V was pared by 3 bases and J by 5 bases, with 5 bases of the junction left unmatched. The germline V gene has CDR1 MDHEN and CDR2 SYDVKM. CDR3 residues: CASSLAGGTETQYF. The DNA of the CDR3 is TGTGCCAGCAGTTTGGCGGGAGGAACGGAGACCCAGTACTTC.

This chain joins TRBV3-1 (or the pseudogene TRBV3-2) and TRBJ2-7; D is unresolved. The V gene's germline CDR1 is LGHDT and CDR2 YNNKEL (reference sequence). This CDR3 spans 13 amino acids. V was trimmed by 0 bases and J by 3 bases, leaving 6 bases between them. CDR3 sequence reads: CASSQDYFYEQYF. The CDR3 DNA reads TGTGCCAGCAGCCAAGATTATTTCTACGAGCAGTACTTC.

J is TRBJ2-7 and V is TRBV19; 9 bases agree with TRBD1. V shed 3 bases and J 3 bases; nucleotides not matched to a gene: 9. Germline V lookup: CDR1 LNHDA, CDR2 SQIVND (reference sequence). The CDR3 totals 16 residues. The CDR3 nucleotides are TGTGCCAGTAGTATCCCATGGACAGGGGACTACTACGAGCAGTACTTC. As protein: CASSIPWTGDYYEQYF. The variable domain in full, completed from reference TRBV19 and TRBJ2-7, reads DGGITQSPKYLFRKEGQNVTLSCEQNLNHDAMYWYRQDPGQGLRLIYYSQIVNDFQKGDIAEGYSVSREKKESFPLTVTSAQKNPTAFYLCASSIPWTGDYYEQYFGPGTRLTVT.

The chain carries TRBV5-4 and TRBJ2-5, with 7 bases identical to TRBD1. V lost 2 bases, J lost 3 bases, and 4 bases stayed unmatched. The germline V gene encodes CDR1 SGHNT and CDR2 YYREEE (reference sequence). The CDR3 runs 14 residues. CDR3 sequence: CASSLYGTEETQYF. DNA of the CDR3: TGTGCCAGCAGCTTATACGGGACAGAAGAGACCCAGTACTTC. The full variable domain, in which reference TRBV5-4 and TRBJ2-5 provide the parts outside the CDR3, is ETGVTQSPTHLIKTRGQQVTLRCSSQSGHNTVSWYQQALGQGPQFIFQYYREEENGRGNFPPRFSGLQFPNYSSELNVNALELDDSALYLCASSLYGTEETQYFGPGTRLLVL.

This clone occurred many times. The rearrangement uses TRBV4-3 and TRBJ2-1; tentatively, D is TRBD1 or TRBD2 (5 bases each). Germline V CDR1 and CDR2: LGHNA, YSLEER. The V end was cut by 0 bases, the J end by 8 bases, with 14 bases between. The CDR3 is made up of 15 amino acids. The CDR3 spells CASSQDRGPIDEQFF. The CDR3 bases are TGCGCCAGCAGCCAAGATCGGGGCCCCATCGATGAGCAGTTCTTC.

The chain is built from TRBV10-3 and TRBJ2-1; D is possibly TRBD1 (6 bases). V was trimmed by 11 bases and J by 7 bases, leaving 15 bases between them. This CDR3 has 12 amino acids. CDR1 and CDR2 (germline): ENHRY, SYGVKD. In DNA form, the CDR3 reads TGTGCCTCGCAGGGGTTAGCTAATGAGCAGTTCTTC. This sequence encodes CASQGLANEQFF.